This T cell receptor (beta chain) was identified in a study of early T cells in non-severe SARS-CoV-2 infection (dated by TCRdb to the early 2020s). Describing the broader study: TCR sequencing used bulk RNA from unsorted whole blood, so alpha and beta chains could not be paired.

A case-control design nested within a healthcare worker cohort in London, UK, was used, with weekly nasopharyngeal swab PCR tests and blood sampling performed. Healthcare workers were recruited during the week of the UK lockdown, between 23 and 31 March 2020, and followed weekly for up to roughly 16 weeks. To prepare the library, 5' RACE was applied. Sequenced using a NextSeq 500. The TCR library protocol attached unique molecular identifiers to individual cDNA molecules to correct for sequencing error and PCR bias. Both TCR alpha and beta chains were sequenced, and tight co-correlation was observed between alpha and beta sequence abundances in each sample. As for how the authors treated the data: V gene, J gene and CDR3 annotation of TCR sequences was performed with Decombinator V4. Expanded TCRs were defined as changing significantly between any two time points under a Poisson model with p below 0.0001. TCR abundances were normalised to the total number of TCRs sequenced per sample and were expressed as counts per million. MAIT TCRs were defined by TRAV1-2 paired with TRAJ12, TRAJ20 or TRAJ33, and iNKT TCRs by TRAV10 paired with TRAJ18. A search of VDJdb, accessed on 1 November 2021, was run for TCRs annotated to CMV, EBV and SARS-CoV-2, with TCRs annotated for multiple antigens excluded. TCRdb reran the public reads through fastp at Q25 and MiXCR, keeping productive beta chains. Rows with one shared CDR3 protein collapse into an entry with the most common genes and DNA. In this record, the V and J calls reflect TCRdb's handling and not the investigators' own analysis. For this sample there are about 23,000 distinct CDR3 sequences; approximately 4.5% appear just once. The ten largest clones represent 7.8% of the sample.

The germline V gene specifies MDHEN as CDR1 and SYDVKM as CDR2. There are 15 amino acids in the CDR3, from cysteine to phenylalanine inclusive. Kept here is only the CDR3 DNA, which spans 45 bases and is read in frame from base 1. V and J lose 4 bases and 1 base, and a span of 10 bases separates them. Results and caveats for the whole study, not just this receptor: VDJdb matching was skewed toward anti-spike CD8 responses and likely underestimated virus-specific expansions by missing private and CD4 specificities.

This clonotype was seen at least ten times. The clone's antigen remains unknown. Per-base quality was not reported, and no clone a single base away is much larger than it. The V gene is TRBV28 and the J gene is TRBJ2-2; TRBD1 is a possible D gene, resting on 5 matching bases. The origin of this receptor is an adult who was a healthcare worker with PCR-confirmed SARS-CoV-2 infection or an uninfected control (not recorded which). Material: whole blood. Here the CDR3 is given as CASSSTGVNTGELFF. The DNA is as follows: TGTGCCAGCAGTTCAACAGGTGTGAACACCGGGGAGCTGTTTTTT.